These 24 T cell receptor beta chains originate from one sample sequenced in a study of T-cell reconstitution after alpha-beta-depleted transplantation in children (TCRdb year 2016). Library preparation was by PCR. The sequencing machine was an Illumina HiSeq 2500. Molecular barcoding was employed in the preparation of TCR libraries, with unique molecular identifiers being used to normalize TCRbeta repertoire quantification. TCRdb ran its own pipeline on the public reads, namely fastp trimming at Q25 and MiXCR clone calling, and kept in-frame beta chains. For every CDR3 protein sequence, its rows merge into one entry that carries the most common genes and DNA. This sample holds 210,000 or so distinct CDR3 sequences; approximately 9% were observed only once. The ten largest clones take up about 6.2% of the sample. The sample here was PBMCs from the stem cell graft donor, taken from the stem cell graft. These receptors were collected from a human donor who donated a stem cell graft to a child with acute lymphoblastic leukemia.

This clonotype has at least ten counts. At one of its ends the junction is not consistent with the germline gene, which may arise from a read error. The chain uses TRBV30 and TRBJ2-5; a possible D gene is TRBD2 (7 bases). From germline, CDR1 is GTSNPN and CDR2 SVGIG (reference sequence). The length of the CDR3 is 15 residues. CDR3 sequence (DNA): TGTGCCTGGAGTGAGGGGGACTATACCCAACAGACCCAGTACTTC. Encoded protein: CAWSEGDYTQQTQYF.

The CDR3 protein is CASSQEGAGAYNEQFF. For the CDR3, the DNA is TGTGCCAGCAGCCAAGAAGGAGCGGGGGCCTACAATGAGCAGTTCTTC. The J gene is TRBJ2-1, the V gene TRBV3-1; TRBD2 matches 8 bases. Germline assignment: CDR1 LGHDT and CDR2 YNNKEL (reference sequence). The trim removed 0 bases at V and 2 bases at J, leaving 3 bases unmatched. The CDR3 runs 16 residues.

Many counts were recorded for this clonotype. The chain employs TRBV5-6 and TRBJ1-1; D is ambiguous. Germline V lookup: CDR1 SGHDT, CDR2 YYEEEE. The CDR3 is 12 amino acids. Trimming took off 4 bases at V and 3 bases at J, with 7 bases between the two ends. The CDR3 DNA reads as TGTGCCAGCAGCGGGAGACACACTGAAGCTTTCTTT. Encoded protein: CASSGRHTEAFF.

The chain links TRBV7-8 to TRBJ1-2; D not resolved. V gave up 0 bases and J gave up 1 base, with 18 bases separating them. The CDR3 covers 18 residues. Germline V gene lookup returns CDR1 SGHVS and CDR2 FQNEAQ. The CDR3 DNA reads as TGTGCCAGCAGCTTAGCCCAGGAGACCTACCGATTTAACTATGGCTACACCTTC. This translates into CASSLAQETYRFNYGYTF. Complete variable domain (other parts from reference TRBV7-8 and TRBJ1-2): GAGVSQSPRYKVAKRGQDVALRCDPISGHVSLFWYQQALGQGPEFLTYFQNEAQLDKSGLPSDRFFAERPEGSVSTLKIQRTQQEDSAVYLCASSLAQETYRFNYGYTFGSGTRLTVV.

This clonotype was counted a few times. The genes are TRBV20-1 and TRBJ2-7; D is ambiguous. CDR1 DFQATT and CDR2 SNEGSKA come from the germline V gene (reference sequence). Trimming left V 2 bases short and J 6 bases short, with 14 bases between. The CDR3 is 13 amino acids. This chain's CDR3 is CSARRQKAGEQYF. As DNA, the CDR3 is TGCAGTGCTAGACGGCAGAAGGCAGGCGAGCAGTACTTC.

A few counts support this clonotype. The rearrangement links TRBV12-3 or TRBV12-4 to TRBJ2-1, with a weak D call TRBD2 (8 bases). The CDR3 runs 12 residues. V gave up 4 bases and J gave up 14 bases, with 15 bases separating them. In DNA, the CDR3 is TGTGCCAGCAGTTCAGGGGGACTAGAGGAGTTCTTC. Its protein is CASSSGGLEEFF.

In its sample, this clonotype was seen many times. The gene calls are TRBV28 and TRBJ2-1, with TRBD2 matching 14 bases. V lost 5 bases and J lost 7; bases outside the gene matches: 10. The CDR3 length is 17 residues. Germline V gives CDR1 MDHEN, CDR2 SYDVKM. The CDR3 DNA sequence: TGTGCCAGCAGTCTATCGACTAGCGGGGGGGCCGTGAATGAGCAGTTCTTC. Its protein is CASSLSTSGGAVNEQFF.

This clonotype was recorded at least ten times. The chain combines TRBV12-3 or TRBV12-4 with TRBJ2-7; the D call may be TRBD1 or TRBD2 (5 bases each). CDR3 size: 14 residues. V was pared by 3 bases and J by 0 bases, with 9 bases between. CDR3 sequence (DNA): TGTGCCAGCAGTTTGGGGGTCTCCTCCTACGAGCAGTACTTC. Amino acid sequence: CASSLGVSSYEQYF.

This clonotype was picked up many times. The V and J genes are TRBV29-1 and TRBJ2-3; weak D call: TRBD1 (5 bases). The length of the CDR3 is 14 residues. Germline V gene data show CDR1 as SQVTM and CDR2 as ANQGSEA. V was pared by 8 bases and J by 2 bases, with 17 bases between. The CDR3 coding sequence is TGCAGCCACTCAGGACACCTTCTCACAGATACGCAGTATTTT. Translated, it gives CSHSGHLLTDTQYF.

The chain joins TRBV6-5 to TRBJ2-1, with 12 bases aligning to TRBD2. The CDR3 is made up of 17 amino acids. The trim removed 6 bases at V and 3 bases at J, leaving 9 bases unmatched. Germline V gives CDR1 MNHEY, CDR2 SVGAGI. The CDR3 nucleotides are TGTGCCAGCAGGACGACTAGCGGGGGCCCACTCTACAATGAGCAGTTCTTC. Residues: CASRTTSGGPLYNEQFF.

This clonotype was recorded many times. Here the CDR3 reads CASSQDPGGADRTDTQYF. The CDR3 nucleotides read TGTGCCAGCAGCCAAGATCCCGGGGGGGCCGATCGCACAGATACGCAGTATTTT. The rearrangement uses TRBV3-1 and TRBJ2-3; TRBD2 agrees at 8 bases. Trimming at V came to 0 bases and at J to 1 base, leaving 9 bases not matched to a gene. The CDR3 runs to 18 residues. Germline CDR1 and CDR2: LGHDT and YNNKEL (reference sequence).

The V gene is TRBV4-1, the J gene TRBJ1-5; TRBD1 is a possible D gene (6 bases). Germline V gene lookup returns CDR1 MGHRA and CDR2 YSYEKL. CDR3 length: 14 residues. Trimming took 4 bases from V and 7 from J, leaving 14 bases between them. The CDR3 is CASSPQRGGQPQHF. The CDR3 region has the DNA TGCGCCAGCAGCCCGCAGAGGGGGGGACAGCCCCAGCATTTT.

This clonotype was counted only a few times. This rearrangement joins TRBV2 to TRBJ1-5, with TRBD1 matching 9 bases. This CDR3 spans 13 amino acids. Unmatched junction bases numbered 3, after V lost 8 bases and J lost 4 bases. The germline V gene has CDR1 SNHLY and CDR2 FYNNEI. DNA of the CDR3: TGTGCCAGCGAGACAGGGGGTAATCAGCCCCAGCATTTT. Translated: CASETGGNQPQHF. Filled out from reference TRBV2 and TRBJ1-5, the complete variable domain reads EPEVTQTPSHQVTQMGQEVILRCVPISNHLYFYWYRQILGQKVEFLVSFYNNEISEKSEIFDDQFSVERPDGSNFTLKIRSTKLEDSAMYFCASETGGNQPQHFGDGTRLSIL.

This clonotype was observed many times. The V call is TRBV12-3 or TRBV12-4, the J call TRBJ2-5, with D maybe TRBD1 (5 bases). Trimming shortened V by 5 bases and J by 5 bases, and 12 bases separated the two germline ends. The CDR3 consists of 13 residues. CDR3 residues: CASSRQQGETQYF. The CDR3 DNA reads TGTGCCAGCAGTCGCCAGCAGGGCGAGACCCAGTACTTC.

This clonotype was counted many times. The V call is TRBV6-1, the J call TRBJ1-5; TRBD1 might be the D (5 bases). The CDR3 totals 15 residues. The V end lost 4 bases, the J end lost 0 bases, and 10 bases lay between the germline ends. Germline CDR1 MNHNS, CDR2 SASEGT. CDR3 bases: TGTGCCAGCAGTGCGGAGGACACTAGCAATCAGCCCCAGCATTTT. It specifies CASSAEDTSNQPQHF.

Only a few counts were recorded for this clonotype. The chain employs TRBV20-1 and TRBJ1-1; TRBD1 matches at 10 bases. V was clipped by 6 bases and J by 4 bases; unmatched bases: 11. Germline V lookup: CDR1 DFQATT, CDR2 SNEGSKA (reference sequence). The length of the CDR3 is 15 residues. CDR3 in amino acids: CSAPGQGNSGTEAFF. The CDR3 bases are TGCAGTGCGCCGGGACAGGGGAATTCGGGCACTGAAGCTTTCTTT.

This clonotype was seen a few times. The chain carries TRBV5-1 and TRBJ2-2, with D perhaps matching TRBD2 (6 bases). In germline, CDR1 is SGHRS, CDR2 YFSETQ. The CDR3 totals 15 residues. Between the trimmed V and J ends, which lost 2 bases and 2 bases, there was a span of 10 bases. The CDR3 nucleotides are TGCGCCAGCAGCTTCGGCGGGACCAACACCGGGGAGCTGTTTTTT. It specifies CASSFGGTNTGELFF.

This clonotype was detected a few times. The CDR3 bases are TGCGCCAGCAGCCTCGAACCGGGACAGGGAGGCTACACCTTC. Translated: CASSLEPGQGGYTF. The chain combines TRBV4-3 with TRBJ1-2; 9 bases map to TRBD1. The trim removed 4 bases at V and 8 bases at J, leaving 8 bases unmatched. The CDR3 length is 14 residues. In germline, CDR1 is LGHNA, CDR2 YSLEER.

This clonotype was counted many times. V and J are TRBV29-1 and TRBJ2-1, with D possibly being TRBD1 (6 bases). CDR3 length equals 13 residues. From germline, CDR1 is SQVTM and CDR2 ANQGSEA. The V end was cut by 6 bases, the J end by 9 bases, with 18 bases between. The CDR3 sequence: CSVGTNRVGEQFF. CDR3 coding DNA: TGCAGCGTCGGAACGAACAGGGTCGGTGAGCAGTTCTTC.

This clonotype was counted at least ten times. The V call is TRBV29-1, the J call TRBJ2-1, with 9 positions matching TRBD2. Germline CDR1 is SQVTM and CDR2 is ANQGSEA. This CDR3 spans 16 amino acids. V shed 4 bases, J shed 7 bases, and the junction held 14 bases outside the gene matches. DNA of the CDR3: TGCAGCGTTGCCCTAAATGGGCGGGGGGGCCATAATGAGCAGTTCTTC. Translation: CSVALNGRGGHNEQFF.

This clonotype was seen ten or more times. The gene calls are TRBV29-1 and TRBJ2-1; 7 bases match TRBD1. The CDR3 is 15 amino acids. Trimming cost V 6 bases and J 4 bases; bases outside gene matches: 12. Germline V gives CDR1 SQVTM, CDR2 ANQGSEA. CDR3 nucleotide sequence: TGCAGCGTAGGCGGAATTACGGGACAGTACAATGAGCAGTTCTTC. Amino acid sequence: CSVGGITGQYNEQFF.

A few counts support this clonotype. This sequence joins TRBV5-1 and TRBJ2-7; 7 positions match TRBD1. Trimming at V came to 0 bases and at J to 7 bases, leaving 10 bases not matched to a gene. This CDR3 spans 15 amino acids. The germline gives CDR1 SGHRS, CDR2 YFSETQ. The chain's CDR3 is CASSLEGQPSGEQYF. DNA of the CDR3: TGCGCCAGCAGCTTGGAGGGACAGCCATCTGGGGAGCAGTACTTC.

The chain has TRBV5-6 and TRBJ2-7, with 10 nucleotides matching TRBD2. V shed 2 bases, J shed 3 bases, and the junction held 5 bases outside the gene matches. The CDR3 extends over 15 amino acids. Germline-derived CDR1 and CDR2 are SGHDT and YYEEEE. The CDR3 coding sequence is TGTGCCAGCAGCTTCCGAGTAGCGGGGGGCTACGAGCAGTACTTC. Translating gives CASSFRVAGGYEQYF. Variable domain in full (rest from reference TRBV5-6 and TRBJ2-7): DAGVTQSPTHLIKTRGQQVTLRCSPKSGHDTVSWYQQALGQGPQFIFQYYEEEERQRGNFPDRFSGHQFPNYSSELNVNALLLGDSALYLCASSFRVAGGYEQYFGPGTRLTVT.

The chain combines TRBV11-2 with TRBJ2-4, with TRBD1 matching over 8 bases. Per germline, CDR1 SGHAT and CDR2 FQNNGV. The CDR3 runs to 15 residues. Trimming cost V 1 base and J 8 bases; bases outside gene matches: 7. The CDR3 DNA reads TGTGCCAGCAGCTTAGGACAGGGGATCCGAGACATTCAGTACTTC. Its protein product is CASSLGQGIRDIQYF.